These 30 T cell receptor beta chains came from one sample sequenced in a study of blood T cell repertoires in COVID-19. The repertoire was sequenced with immunoSEQ multiplex PCR; TCRdb's copy has only in-frame clones and lacks some. The sample records about 110,000 clones, around 90% being singletons. Source material: peripheral blood. The receptors derive from a woman between 50 and 59 years old with acute or convalescent COVID-19.

The gene calls are TRBV7-9 and TRBJ2-7, with a possible D match to TRBD1 (7 bases). Trimming cost V 5 bases and J 7 bases, with 12 bases left between them. The CDR3 is 12 residues long. The germline CDR1 and CDR2 sequences are SEHNR and FQNEAQ (reference sequence). In nucleotides, the CDR3 is TGTGCCAGCAGCACAGGGGCGGGGGAGCAGTACTTC. Translated, it gives CASSTGAGEQYF.

This chain connects TRBV3-1 (or the pseudogene TRBV3-2) to TRBJ1-6; 7 bases are a match to TRBD1. With V trimmed by 1 base and J by 6 bases, 6 bases remained unmatched. Germline CDR1 reads LGHDT; CDR2 reads YNNKEL (reference sequence). The CDR3 length is 16 residues. The CDR3 DNA follows: TGTGCCAGCAGCCAAGTCGCAGGGGGTCCTAATTCACCCCTCCACTTT. Translating it yields CASSQVAGGPNSPLHF.

This chain uses TRBV6-5 with TRBJ2-7; TRBD2 might be the D (6 bases). Germline assignment: CDR1 MNHEY and CDR2 SVGAGI. V was trimmed by 10 bases and J by 0 bases, leaving 10 bases between them. The CDR3 has 12 residues. The CDR3 sequence: CATRRDSYEQYF. The CDR3, as DNA: TGTGCCACCCGGAGGGACTCCTACGAGCAGTACTTC.

This clone was recorded only once. This chain links TRBV2 with TRBJ1-1, with D possibly being TRBD1 (5 bases). Trimming left V 5 bases short and J 1 base short, with 11 bases between. The CDR3 is 14 residues long. The germline V gene has CDR1 SNHLY and CDR2 FYNNEI. CDR3 loop: CASSLQRGNTEAFF. The CDR3 DNA is TGTGCCAGCAGTCTCCAAAGGGGGAACACTGAAGCTTTCTTT.

The V and J genes are TRBV7-7 and TRBJ2-1; a weak D match, TRBD2 (6 bases). The germline V and J ends were trimmed by 1 base and 7 bases, with 17 bases remaining between them. This CDR3 is built from 16 residues. Looked up from germline, CDR1 is SSHAT and CDR2 is FNYEAQ (reference sequence). In nucleotides, the CDR3 is TGTGCCAGCAGCTTAGTTGCGGGACTTGGGAGTAATGAGCAGTTCTTC. Amino acids: CASSLVAGLGSNEQFF.

The chain links TRBV2 to TRBJ2-3; 8 nucleotides match TRBD1. Unmatched junction bases numbered 5, after V lost 7 bases and J lost 2 bases. This CDR3 contains 14 residues. The germline CDR1 and CDR2 sequences are SNHLY and FYNNEI. The CDR3 protein is CASTVDRDTDTQYF. As DNA, the CDR3 is TGTGCCAGCACTGTGGACAGGGACACAGATACGCAGTATTTT.

The rearrangement links TRBV7-2 to TRBJ1-3, with TRBD1 identical over 9 bases. After removal of 0 bases from V and 4 bases from J, the junction contained 4 bases not matched to a gene. The germline CDR1 and CDR2 sequences are SGHTA and FQGNSA. This CDR3 comprises 16 residues. CDR3 loop: CASSLAGTGTGNTIYF. The CDR3 nucleotides read TGTGCCAGCAGCTTAGCCGGGACAGGGACAGGAAACACCATATATTTT.

This chain joins TRBV10-3 and TRBJ2-1, with 9 bases that match TRBD2. Germline CDR1 ENHRY, CDR2 SYGVKD. V trimming: 4 bases; J trimming: 5 bases; junction bases outside the gene matches: 12. The CDR3 contains 17 residues. The CDR3 sequence is CAISAQLSGSGDNEQFF. The CDR3 nucleotides are TGTGCCATCAGTGCTCAACTTAGCGGGAGCGGTGACAATGAGCAGTTCTTC.

The chain employs TRBV27 and TRBJ1-5; a possible D gene is TRBD1 (5 bases). The germline V gene has CDR1 MNHEY and CDR2 SMNVEV (reference sequence). The CDR3 contains 16 residues. V lost 5 bases to trimming and J lost 7 bases, with 21 bases between them. The CDR3 region is CASSRAGMGSEQPQHF. The CDR3 nucleotides are TGTGCCAGCAGTCGGGCAGGGATGGGCTCTGAGCAGCCCCAGCATTTT.

This sequence joins TRBV9 and TRBJ1-1, with a possible D match to TRBD1 (5 bases). Looked up from germline, CDR1 is SGDLS and CDR2 is YYNGEE. The CDR3 runs to 13 residues. V shed 0 bases and J shed 7 bases, with 10 bases lying between them. CDR3 DNA sequence: TGTGCCAGCAGCGTAGGAAGGGGCCTTGAAGCTTTCTTT. Encoded protein: CASSVGRGLEAFF.

The chain is built from TRBV7-9 and TRBJ2-2; no reliable D call. The V gene's germline CDR1 is SEHNR and CDR2 FQNEAQ (reference sequence). The CDR3 covers 17 residues. Trimming cost V 5 bases and J 2 bases, with 18 bases left between them. The CDR3 DNA is TGTGCCAGCAGCCTCCCTGTTTCCGGAGCAAACACCGGGGAGCTGTTTTTT. It codes for CASSLPVSGANTGELFF.

The gene calls are TRBV19 and TRBJ2-3, with a possible D match to TRBD2 (5 bases). Germline-derived CDR1 and CDR2 are LNHDA and SQIVND (reference sequence). The CDR3 covers 13 residues. Trimming cost V 11 bases and J 8 bases, with 20 bases left between them. CDR3 residues: CAVGSGPPGTQYF. The CDR3 DNA reads as TGTGCCGTAGGGAGTGGGCCCCCGGGTACGCAGTATTTT.

The chain is built from TRBV2 and TRBJ2-2, with 9 bases matching TRBD1. Germline CDR1 reads SNHLY; CDR2 reads FYNNEI. The CDR3 extends over 17 amino acids. The J segment lost 4 bases and the V segment lost 0 bases, leaving 6 bases of the junction unmatched. CDR3 coding DNA: TGTGCCAGCAGTGAAGCCTGGACAGGGGAGGGCACCGGGGAGCTGTTTTTT. Amino acids: CASSEAWTGEGTGELFF.

The rearrangement links TRBV5-1 to TRBJ2-3, with 9 bases fitting TRBD2. With 0 bases clipped from V and 0 bases from J, the junction kept 11 bases outside the gene matches. The CDR3 spans 19 residues. From germline, CDR1 is SGHRS and CDR2 YFSETQ. Here the CDR3 DNA reads TGCGCCAGCAGCTTGGGCCCCGGGGCTAGCGGGGCTAGCACAGATACGCAGTATTTT. Protein sequence: CASSLGPGASGASTDTQYF.

The gene calls are TRBV5-6 and TRBJ2-7; D not resolved. The V end was cut by 1 base, the J end by 2 bases, with 10 bases between. This CDR3 is built from 14 residues. Germline CDR1 and CDR2: SGHDT and YYEEEE. CDR3 nucleotide sequence: TGTGCCAGCAGCTTGTACAGAGACACCTACGAGCAGTACTTC. Translated: CASSLYRDTYEQYF. The entire variable domain, with the rest obtained from reference TRBV5-6 and TRBJ2-7, is as follows: DAGVTQSPTHLIKTRGQQVTLRCSPKSGHDTVSWYQQALGQGPQFIFQYYEEEERQRGNFPDRFSGHQFPNYSSELNVNALLLGDSALYLCASSLYRDTYEQYFGPGTRLTVT.

The chain has TRBV14 and TRBJ2-3, with D perhaps TRBD2 (6 bases). Trimming shortened V by 0 bases and J by 1 base, and 8 bases separated the two germline ends. The CDR3 runs to 15 residues. Germline-derived CDR1 and CDR2 are SGHDN and FVKESK. The CDR3, as DNA: TGTGCCAGCAGCCAAGATGGGAGGCGCACAGATACGCAGTATTTT. As protein: CASSQDGRRTDTQYF.

This chain links TRBV5-1 with TRBJ2-2; D might be TRBD1 (6 bases). CDR3 size: 15 residues. Trimming cost V 7 bases and J 2 bases, with 15 bases left between them. Germline assignment: CDR1 SGHRS and CDR2 YFSETQ. CDR3: CASSPSGANTGELFF. CDR3 nucleotides: TGCGCCAGCTCCCCCTCAGGGGCCAACACCGGGGAGCTGTTTTTT.

The rearrangement joins TRBV5-6 to TRBJ2-1; the match to TRBD2 covers 7 bases. Germline V gene sequence: CDR1 SGHDT, CDR2 YYEEEE. CDR3 length: 16 amino acids. The J segment lost 5 bases and the V segment lost 3 bases, leaving 11 bases of the junction unmatched. The CDR3 loop reads CASSSRTRRLHNEQFF. The DNA for the CDR3 is TGTGCCAGCAGCTCCAGGACTAGAAGACTTCACAATGAGCAGTTCTTC.

The rearrangement uses TRBV28 and TRBJ2-1; weak D call: TRBD2 (7 bases). This CDR3 comprises 15 residues. From germline, CDR1 is MDHEN and CDR2 SYDVKM. The V end was cut by 7 bases, the J end by 4 bases, with 17 bases between. This CDR3 reads CASNRGGLPYNEQFF. The CDR3 DNA is TGTGCCAGCAACCGAGGGGGACTACCGTACAATGAGCAGTTCTTC. Based on the CDR3 plus reference TRBV28 and TRBJ2-1, the full variable domain is DVKVTQSSRYLVKRTGEKVFLECVQDMDHENMFWYRQDPGLGLRLIYFSYDVKMKEKGDIPEGYSVSREKKERFSLILESASTNQTSMYLCASNRGGLPYNEQFFGPGTRLTVL.

The chain combines TRBV19 with TRBJ2-1, with 7 bases fitting TRBD1. V was clipped by 8 bases and J by 0 bases; unmatched bases: 4. The CDR3 totals 14 residues. CDR1 is LNHDA, CDR2 SQIVND, per germline (reference sequence). CDR3: CASEDRLSYNEQFF. The CDR3 DNA reads TGTGCCAGTGAGGACAGGCTCTCCTACAATGAGCAGTTCTTC. Full variable domain (rest looked up from reference TRBV19 and TRBJ2-1): DGGITQSPKYLFRKEGQNVTLSCEQNLNHDAMYWYRQDPGQGLRLIYYSQIVNDFQKGDIAEGYSVSREKKESFPLTVTSAQKNPTAFYLCASEDRLSYNEQFFGPGTRLTVL.

The rearrangement joins TRBV6-5 to TRBJ1-2, with 9 nucleotides matching TRBD1. With 5 bases clipped from V and 4 bases from J, the junction kept 2 bases outside the gene matches. CDR1 and CDR2 from the germline V gene are MNHEY and SVGAGI. CDR3 size: 13 residues. The CDR3 protein is CASSQDRGYGYTF. The CDR3 DNA reads TGTGCCAGCAGTCAGGACAGGGGCTATGGCTACACCTTC.

This chain uses TRBV14 with TRBJ2-2, with D possibly matching TRBD1 (6 bases). Trimming shortened V by 6 bases and J by 1 base, and 12 bases separated the two germline ends. The germline V gene has CDR1 SGHDN and CDR2 FVKESK. The CDR3 contains 15 residues. DNA of the CDR3: TGTGCCAGCAGTCGCGGACAGTTGAACACCGGGGAGCTGTTTTTT. It yields the protein CASSRGQLNTGELFF.

The rearrangement joins TRBV5-5 to TRBJ2-2; 10 positions match TRBD1. This CDR3 spans 15 amino acids. Germline V gene lookup returns CDR1 SGHKS and CDR2 YYEKEE (reference sequence). The V and J ends lost 3 bases and 6 bases, in that order; junction bases with no gene match: 5. The CDR3 DNA reads as TGTGCCAGCAGCTGGGGACAGGGGACCCCCGGGGAGCTGTTTTTT. Translating it yields CASSWGQGTPGELFF.

The rearrangement links TRBV24-1 to TRBJ2-1; 7 bases match TRBD2. The CDR3 is made up of 15 amino acids. Per germline, CDR1 KGHDR and CDR2 SFDVKD. V was pared by 7 bases and J by 10 bases, with 15 bases of the junction left unmatched. CDR3 residues: CATSSWTGGGIEQFF. CDR3 nucleotides: TGTGCCACCAGCTCCTGGACGGGGGGTGGAATCGAGCAGTTCTTC.

The chain carries TRBV2 and TRBJ2-1; 12 bases match TRBD2. This CDR3 is built from 15 residues. V gave up 5 bases and J gave up 4 bases; unmatched junction bases: 3. Germline V gives CDR1 SNHLY, CDR2 FYNNEI. CDR3: CASSRTSGMYNEQFF. The CDR3 DNA follows: TGTGCCAGCAGTAGGACTAGCGGGATGTACAATGAGCAGTTCTTC.

CDR3 region: CASSSTYPEAFF. DNA for the CDR3: TGTGCCAGCTCATCAACTTACCCAGAAGCTTTCTTT. The V call is TRBV18, the J call TRBJ1-1, with no clear D. The length of the CDR3 is 12 residues. From germline, CDR1 is KGHSH and CDR2 LQKENI. V dropped 5 bases and J dropped 8 bases, with 12 bases sitting between them.

The chain uses TRBV11-2 and TRBJ2-7, with 11 positions matching TRBD2. V shed 0 bases and J 4 bases; nucleotides not matched to a gene: 2. The CDR3 is 15 amino acids. From germline, CDR1 is SGHAT and CDR2 FQNNGV. The CDR3 is CASSLELAGEYEQYF. Here the CDR3 DNA reads TGTGCCAGCAGCTTAGAACTAGCGGGAGAATACGAGCAGTACTTC.

The genes are TRBV28 and TRBJ2-3; D possibly corresponds to TRBD2 (7 bases). The germline V gene encodes CDR1 MDHEN and CDR2 SYDVKM. V was shortened by 3 bases and J by 14 bases, with 12 bases between the two germline ends. This CDR3 is built from 11 residues. The CDR3 spells CASSLGGRVYF. CDR3 coding DNA: TGTGCCAGCAGTTTGGGGGGGCGCGTGTATTTT.

This chain joins TRBV15 and TRBJ2-5, with D perhaps TRBD1 (6 bases). Germline CDR1 LNHNV, CDR2 YYDKDF (reference sequence). V was cut by 0 bases and J by 2 bases, with 7 bases left in between. CDR3 length: 14 amino acids. CDR3 protein: CATSRDGQQETQYF. CDR3 nucleotide sequence: TGTGCCACCAGCAGAGACGGACAGCAAGAGACCCAGTACTTC.

The chain links TRBV5-1 to TRBJ1-1; a possible D gene is TRBD1 (5 bases). Trimming stripped 0 bases from V and 5 bases from J, with 20 bases between. CDR3 length equals 17 residues. In germline, CDR1 is SGHRS, CDR2 YFSETQ. The CDR3 region is CASSLGDPRPRGTEAFF. The CDR3 DNA reads as TGCGCCAGCAGCTTGGGGGACCCACGACCACGGGGGACTGAAGCTTTCTTT. Full variable domain (outside the CDR3, taken from reference TRBV5-1 and TRBJ1-1): KAGVTQTPRYLIKTRGQQVTLSCSPISGHRSVSWYQQTPGQGLQFLFEYFSETQRNKGNFPGRFSGRQFSNSRSEMNVSTLELGDSALYLCASSLGDPRPRGTEAFFGQGTRLTVV.